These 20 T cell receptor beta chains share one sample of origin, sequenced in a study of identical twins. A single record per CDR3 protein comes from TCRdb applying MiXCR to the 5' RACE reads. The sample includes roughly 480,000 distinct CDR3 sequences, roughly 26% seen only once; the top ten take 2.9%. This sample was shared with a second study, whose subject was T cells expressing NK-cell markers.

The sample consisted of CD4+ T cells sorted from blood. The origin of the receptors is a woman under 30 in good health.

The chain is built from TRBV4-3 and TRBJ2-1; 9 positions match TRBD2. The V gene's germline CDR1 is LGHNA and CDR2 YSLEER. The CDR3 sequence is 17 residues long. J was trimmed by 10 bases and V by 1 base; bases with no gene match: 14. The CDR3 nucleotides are TGCGCCAGCAGCCAAGGTTCGGGCGGGAGGGCCTGGGGCGAGCAGTTCTTC. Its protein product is CASSQGSGGRAWGEQFF.

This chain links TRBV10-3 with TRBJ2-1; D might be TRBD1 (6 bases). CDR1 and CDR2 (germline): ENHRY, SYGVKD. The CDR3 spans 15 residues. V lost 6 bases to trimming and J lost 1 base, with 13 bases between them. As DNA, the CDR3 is TGTGCCATCAGCAGGGGACGATTTTCCTACAATGAGCAGTTCTTC. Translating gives CAISRGRFSYNEQFF.

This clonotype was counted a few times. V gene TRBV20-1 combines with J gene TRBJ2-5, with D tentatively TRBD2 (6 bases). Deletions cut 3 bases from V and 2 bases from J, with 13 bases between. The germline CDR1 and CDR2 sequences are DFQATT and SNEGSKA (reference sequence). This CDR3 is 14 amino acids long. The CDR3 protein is CSASRELRQETQYF. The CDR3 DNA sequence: TGCAGTGCTAGCCGGGAGCTCCGGCAAGAGACCCAGTACTTC.

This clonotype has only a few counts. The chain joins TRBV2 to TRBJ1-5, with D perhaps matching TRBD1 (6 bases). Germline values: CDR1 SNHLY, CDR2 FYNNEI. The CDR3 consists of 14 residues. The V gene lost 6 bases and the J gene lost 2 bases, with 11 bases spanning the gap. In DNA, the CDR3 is TGTGCCAGCAGGGACAGATCGGGCAATCAGCCCCAGCATTTT. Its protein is CASRDRSGNQPQHF.

Here the CDR3 DNA reads TGCGCCAGCAGCCCCGCAGAGGCAGGGGTTGCCGGGGAGCTGTTTTTT. Protein product: CASSPAEAGVAGELFF. This chain connects TRBV5-1 to TRBJ2-2, with TRBD1 as a possible D gene (6 bases). This CDR3 spans 16 amino acids. V shed 4 bases and J shed 6 bases, with 19 bases lying between them. CDR1 is SGHRS and CDR2 is YFSETQ in the germline V gene.

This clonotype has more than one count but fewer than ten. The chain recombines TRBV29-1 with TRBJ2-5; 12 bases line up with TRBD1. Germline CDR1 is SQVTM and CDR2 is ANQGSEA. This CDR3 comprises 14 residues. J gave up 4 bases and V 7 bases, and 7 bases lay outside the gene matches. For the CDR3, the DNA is TGCAGCGCCCGGGACAGGGGGCGGGGAGAGACCCAGTACTTC. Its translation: CSARDRGRGETQYF.

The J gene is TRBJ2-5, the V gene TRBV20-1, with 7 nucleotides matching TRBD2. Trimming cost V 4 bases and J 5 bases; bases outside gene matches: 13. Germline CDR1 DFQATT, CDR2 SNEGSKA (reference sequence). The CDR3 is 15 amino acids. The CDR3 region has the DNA TGCAGTGCTATGAGTAGCGGGTTCGCCCCCGAGACCCAGTACTTC. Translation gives CSAMSSGFAPETQYF.

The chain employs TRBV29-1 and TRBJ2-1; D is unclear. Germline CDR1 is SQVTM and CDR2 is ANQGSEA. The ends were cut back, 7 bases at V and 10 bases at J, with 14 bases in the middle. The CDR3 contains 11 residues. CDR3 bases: TGCAGCGGCGGATCATTTAAGGAGCAGTTCTTC. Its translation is CSGGSFKEQFF.

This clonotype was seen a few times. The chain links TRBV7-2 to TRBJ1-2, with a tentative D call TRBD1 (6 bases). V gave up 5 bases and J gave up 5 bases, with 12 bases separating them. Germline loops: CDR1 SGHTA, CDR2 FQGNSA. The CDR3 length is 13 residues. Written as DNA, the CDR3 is TGTGCCAGCAGCCCGAAGGGGGGATATGGCTACACCTTC. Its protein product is CASSPKGGYGYTF.

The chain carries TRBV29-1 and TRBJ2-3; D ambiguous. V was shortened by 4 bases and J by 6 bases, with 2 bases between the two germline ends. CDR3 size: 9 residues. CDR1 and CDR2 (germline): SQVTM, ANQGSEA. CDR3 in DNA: TGCAGCGTTGGGGATACGCAGTATTTT. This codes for CSVGDTQYF.

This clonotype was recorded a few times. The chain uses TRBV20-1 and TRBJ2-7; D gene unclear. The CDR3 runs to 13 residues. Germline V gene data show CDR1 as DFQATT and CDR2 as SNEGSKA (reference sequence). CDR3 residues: CSLFSRTTYEQYF. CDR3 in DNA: TGCAGCCTCTTCTCCCGGACGACGTACGAGCAGTACTTC.

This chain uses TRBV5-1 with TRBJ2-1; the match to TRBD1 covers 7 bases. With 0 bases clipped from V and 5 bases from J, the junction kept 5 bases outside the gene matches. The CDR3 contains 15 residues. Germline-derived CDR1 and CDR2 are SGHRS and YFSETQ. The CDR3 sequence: CASSLDRGLHNEQFF. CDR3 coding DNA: TGCGCCAGCAGCTTGGACAGGGGTTTGCACAATGAGCAGTTCTTC.

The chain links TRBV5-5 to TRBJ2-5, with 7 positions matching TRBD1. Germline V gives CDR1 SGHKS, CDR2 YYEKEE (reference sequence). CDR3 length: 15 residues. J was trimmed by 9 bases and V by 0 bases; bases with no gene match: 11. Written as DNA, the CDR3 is TGTGCCAGCAGCTTGGGGGACAGCCGAAGAGTGGCCCAGTACTTC. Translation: CASSLGDSRRVAQYF.

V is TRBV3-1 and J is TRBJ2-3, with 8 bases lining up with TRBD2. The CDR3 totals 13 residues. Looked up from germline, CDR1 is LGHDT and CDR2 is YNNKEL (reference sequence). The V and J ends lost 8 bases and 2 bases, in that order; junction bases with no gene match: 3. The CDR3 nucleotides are TGTGCCAGCTCGGGACTAGTCACAGATACGCAGTATTTT. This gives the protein CASSGLVTDTQYF.

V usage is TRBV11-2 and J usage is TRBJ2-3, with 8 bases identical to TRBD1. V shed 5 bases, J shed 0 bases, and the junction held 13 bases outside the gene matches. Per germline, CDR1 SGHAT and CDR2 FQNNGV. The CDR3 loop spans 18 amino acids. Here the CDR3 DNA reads TGTGCCAGCAGCGCAGGGACAGGCGATCCCCCTAGCACAGATACGCAGTATTTT. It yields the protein CASSAGTGDPPSTDTQYF.

CDR3 sequence (DNA): TGTGCCAGCAGCTCGACTCCTACAGATACGCAGTATTTT. It yields the protein CASSSTPTDTQYF. This rearrangement joins TRBV7-2 to TRBJ2-3; D gene unclear. CDR1 is SGHTA and CDR2 is FQGNSA in the germline V gene. This CDR3 contains 13 residues. V lost 4 bases and J 3 bases, leaving 8 bases between the germline ends.

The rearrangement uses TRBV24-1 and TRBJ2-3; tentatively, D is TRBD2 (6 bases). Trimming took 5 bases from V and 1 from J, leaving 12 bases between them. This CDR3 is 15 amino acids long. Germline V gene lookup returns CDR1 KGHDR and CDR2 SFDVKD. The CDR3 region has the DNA TGTGCCACCAGTGGTAGCGGAGGGGGCACAGATACGCAGTATTTT. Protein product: CATSGSGGGTDTQYF.

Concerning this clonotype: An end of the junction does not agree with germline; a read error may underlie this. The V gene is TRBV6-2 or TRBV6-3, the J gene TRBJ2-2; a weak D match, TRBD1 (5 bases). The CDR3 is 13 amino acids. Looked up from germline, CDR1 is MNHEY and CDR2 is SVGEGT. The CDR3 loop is CASSTGNTRELFF. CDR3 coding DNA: TGTGCCAGCAGTACAGGAAACACCCGGGAGCTGTTTTTT.

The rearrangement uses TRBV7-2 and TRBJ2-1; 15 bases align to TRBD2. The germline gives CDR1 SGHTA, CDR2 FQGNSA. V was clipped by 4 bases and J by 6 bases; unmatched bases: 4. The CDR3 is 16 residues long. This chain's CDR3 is CASSSGLAGGSNEQFF. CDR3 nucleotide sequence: TGTGCCAGCAGCTCGGGACTAGCGGGAGGATCCAATGAGCAGTTCTTC. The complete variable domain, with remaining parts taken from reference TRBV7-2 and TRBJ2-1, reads GAGVSQSPSNKVTEKGKDVELRCDPISGHTALYWYRQSLGQGLEFLIYFQGNSAPDKSGLPSDRFSAERTGGSVSTLTIQRTQQEDSAVYLCASSSGLAGGSNEQFFGPGTRLTVL.

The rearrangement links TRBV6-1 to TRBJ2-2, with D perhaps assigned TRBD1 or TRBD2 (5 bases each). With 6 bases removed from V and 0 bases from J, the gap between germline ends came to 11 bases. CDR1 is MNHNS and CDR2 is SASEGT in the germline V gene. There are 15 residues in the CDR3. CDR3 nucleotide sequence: TGTGCCAGCAGGCATGGGACGGCGAACACCGGGGAGCTGTTTTTT. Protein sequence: CASRHGTANTGELFF.